A selection of T cell receptor beta chains follows, all from one sample in a study of radiation and T cells in renal cell carcinoma. Using immunoSEQ multiplex PCR, the repertoire was profiled, and TCRdb retains in-frame clones only, with some absent. The sample has about 130,000 clones; about four fifths are singletons. The sample was blood, taken from a patient whose treatment included radiotherapy and nephrectomy. These receptors all come from a woman aged 55-70 years with renal cell carcinoma. Both conserved end residues are part of each CDR3. Each record gives: D gene, V gene, J gene, clone size, CDR3 protein, CDR3 DNA. D genes are given only for firm matches. Part of the rows lack a size; the others show once, few, many or a class for expanded clones.

d_gene: TRBD1; v_gene: TRBV4-2; j_gene: TRBJ2-1; abundance: .; CDR3aa: CASSQEGRDRGYDNEQFF; CDR3nt: TGTGCCAGCAGCCAAGAGGGTCGGGACAGGGGGTATGACAATGAGCAGTTCTTC
d_gene: TRBD1; v_gene: TRBV29-1; j_gene: TRBJ1-5; abundance: .; CDR3aa: CSAGQGTDQPQHF; CDR3nt: TGCAGCGCGGGACAGGGTACCGATCAGCCCCAGCATTTT
d_gene: .; v_gene: TRBV20-1; j_gene: TRBJ2-5; abundance: .; CDR3aa: CSGGKETQYF; CDR3nt: TGCAGTGGGGGAAAAGAGACCCAGTACTTC
d_gene: .; v_gene: TRBV9; j_gene: TRBJ2-2; abundance: .; CDR3aa: CASSAIPHTGELFF; CDR3nt: TGTGCCAGCAGCGCCATCCCTCACACCGGGGAGCTGTTTTTT
d_gene: TRBD1; v_gene: TRBV27; j_gene: TRBJ2-5; abundance: .; CDR3aa: CASSLDRRGETQYF; CDR3nt: TGTGCCAGCAGTTTGGACAGGCGCGGGGAGACCCAGTACTTC
d_gene: TRBD1; v_gene: TRBV7-9; j_gene: TRBJ1-6; abundance: .; CDR3aa: CASSQTGANSPLHF; CDR3nt: TGTGCCAGCAGTCAAACAGGGGCAAATTCACCCCTCCACTTT
d_gene: .; v_gene: TRBV18; j_gene: TRBJ2-2; abundance: .; CDR3aa: CASSPKRTGELFF; CDR3nt: TGTGCCAGCTCACCGAAGAGAACCGGGGAGCTGTTTTTT
d_gene: TRBD2; v_gene: TRBV9; j_gene: TRBJ2-1; abundance: few; CDR3aa: CASSPTRGLAGVYNEQFF; CDR3nt: TGTGCCAGCAGCCCAACGAGGGGACTAGCGGGGGTCTACAATGAGCAGTTCTTC
d_gene: .; v_gene: TRBV7-9; j_gene: TRBJ2-5; abundance: once; CDR3aa: CASSLQGTHQETQYF; CDR3nt: TGTGCCAGCAGCTTACAGGGGACCCATCAAGAGACCCAGTACTTC
d_gene: .; v_gene: TRBV6-5; j_gene: TRBJ1-2; abundance: .; CDR3aa: CASSFGTPRGGYTF; CDR3nt: TGTGCCAGCAGCTTCGGGACCCCCAGGGGAGGCTACACCTTC
d_gene: .; v_gene: TRBV9; j_gene: TRBJ2-2; abundance: .; CDR3aa: CASSPTGEAGELFF; CDR3nt: TGTGCCAGCAGCCCTACCGGGGAGGCCGGGGAGCTGTTTTTT
d_gene: .; v_gene: TRBV9; j_gene: TRBJ2-5; abundance: .; CDR3aa: CASSQEMYQETQYF; CDR3nt: TGTGCCAGCAGCCAGGAGATGTACCAAGAGACCCAGTACTTC
d_gene: .; v_gene: TRBV7-9; j_gene: TRBJ2-1; abundance: .; CDR3aa: CASSSILGYNEQFF; CDR3nt: TGTGCCAGCAGCTCGATTCTGGGGTACAATGAGCAGTTCTTC
d_gene: .; v_gene: TRBV7-9; j_gene: TRBJ1-1; abundance: .; CDR3aa: CASREVGTEAFF; CDR3nt: TGTGCCAGCAGGGAGGTGGGGACTGAAGCTTTCTTT
d_gene: .; v_gene: TRBV28; j_gene: TRBJ1-2; abundance: .; CDR3aa: CASTQEGEWGGYTF; CDR3nt: TGTGCCAGCACCCAAGAAGGGGAATGGGGTGGCTACACCTTC
d_gene: .; v_gene: TRBV19; j_gene: TRBJ1-1; abundance: .; CDR3aa: CASSMVGSYTEAFF; CDR3nt: TGTGCCAGTAGTATGGTTGGCAGTTACACTGAAGCTTTCTTT
d_gene: .; v_gene: TRBV4-3; j_gene: TRBJ2-1; abundance: few; CDR3aa: CASSQDFGGAVYNEQFF; CDR3nt: TGCGCCAGCAGCCAAGATTTTGGTGGGGCCGTCTACAATGAGCAGTTCTTC
d_gene: .; v_gene: TRBV6-1; j_gene: TRBJ2-3; abundance: .; CDR3aa: CASSFSPSTDTQYF; CDR3nt: TGTGCCAGCAGCTTCAGCCCTAGCACAGATACGCAGTATTTT
d_gene: .; v_gene: TRBV28; j_gene: TRBJ1-1; abundance: .; CDR3aa: CASSLEGEAFF; CDR3nt: TGTGCCAGCAGTTTGGAAGGGGAAGCTTTCTTT
d_gene: .; v_gene: TRBV6-5; j_gene: TRBJ2-7; abundance: .; CDR3aa: CASSQSHEQYF; CDR3nt: TGTGCCAGCAGTCAGTCTCACGAGCAGTACTTC
d_gene: TRBD1; v_gene: TRBV5-1; j_gene: TRBJ2-2; abundance: .; CDR3aa: CASSFGQAFTGELFF; CDR3nt: TGCGCCAGCAGCTTCGGACAGGCTTTCACCGGGGAGCTGTTTTTT
d_gene: .; v_gene: TRBV29-1; j_gene: TRBJ1-5; abundance: .; CDR3aa: CSGGQNNQPQHF; CDR3nt: TGCAGCGGTGGACAGAACAATCAGCCCCAGCATTTT
d_gene: .; v_gene: TRBV2; j_gene: TRBJ2-1; abundance: .; CDR3aa: CASSASRDYNEQFF; CDR3nt: TGTGCCAGCAGTGCCAGTCGGGACTACAATGAGCAGTTCTTC
d_gene: .; v_gene: TRBV6-1; j_gene: TRBJ2-7; abundance: .; CDR3aa: CASSEGPGSSYEQYF; CDR3nt: TGTGCCAGCAGTGAAGGGCCAGGGAGCTCCTACGAGCAGTACTTC
d_gene: .; v_gene: TRBV28; j_gene: TRBJ1-2; abundance: .; CDR3aa: CASSLGGAYGYTF; CDR3nt: TGTGCCAGCAGTTTAGGCGGGGCTTATGGCTACACCTTC
d_gene: .; v_gene: TRBV6-1; j_gene: TRBJ2-7; abundance: .; CDR3aa: CASSGEGGYSYEQYF; CDR3nt: TGTGCCAGCAGTGGGGAGGGGGGGTACTCCTACGAGCAGTACTTC
d_gene: .; v_gene: TRBV5-4; j_gene: TRBJ2-2; abundance: .; CDR3aa: CASMGRPNTGELFF; CDR3nt: TGTGCCAGCATGGGGAGACCTAACACCGGGGAGCTGTTTTTT
d_gene: .; v_gene: TRBV5-4; j_gene: TRBJ2-7; abundance: .; CDR3aa: CASSLNNYEQYF; CDR3nt: TGTGCCAGCAGCTTGAACAACTACGAGCAGTACTTC
d_gene: .; v_gene: TRBV7-8; j_gene: TRBJ2-7; abundance: .; CDR3aa: CASSSSVSEGEQYF; CDR3nt: TGTGCCAGCAGCTCTAGCGTCAGCGAGGGCGAGCAGTACTTC
d_gene: .; v_gene: TRBV6-1; j_gene: TRBJ2-2; abundance: .; CDR3aa: CASREPGLTGELFF; CDR3nt: TGTGCCAGCAGGGAACCGGGACTCACCGGGGAGCTGTTTTTT
d_gene: .; v_gene: TRBV28; j_gene: TRBJ1-5; abundance: .; CDR3aa: CASSLDADQPQHF; CDR3nt: TGTGCCAGCAGTTTGGACGCGGATCAGCCCCAGCATTTT
d_gene: TRBD1; v_gene: TRBV2; j_gene: TRBJ2-7; abundance: .; CDR3aa: CASSEMGQPKEQYF; CDR3nt: TGTGCCAGCAGTGAAATGGGACAGCCTAAAGAGCAGTACTTC
d_gene: .; v_gene: TRBV19; j_gene: TRBJ1-5; abundance: .; CDR3aa: CASTPRRGGNQPQHF; CDR3nt: TGTGCCAGTACCCCAAGGAGGGGGGGAAATCAGCCCCAGCATTTT
d_gene: TRBD2; v_gene: TRBV5-1; j_gene: TRBJ2-2; abundance: .; CDR3aa: CASSAGGASTGELFF; CDR3nt: TGCGCCAGCAGCGCGGGGGGGGCGTCCACCGGGGAGCTGTTTTTT
d_gene: .; v_gene: TRBV4-1; j_gene: TRBJ1-3; abundance: .; CDR3aa: CASSQEQVTYSGNTIYF; CDR3nt: TGCGCCAGCAGCCAAGAACAAGTCACTTACTCTGGAAACACCATATATTTT
d_gene: TRBD2; v_gene: TRBV29-1; j_gene: TRBJ2-1; abundance: .; CDR3aa: CSVEEGGSNEQFF; CDR3nt: TGCAGCGTTGAAGAGGGAGGGTCTAATGAGCAGTTCTTC
d_gene: TRBD1; v_gene: TRBV5-4; j_gene: TRBJ2-5; abundance: few; CDR3aa: CASSLLGTGQETQYF; CDR3nt: TGTGCCAGCAGCTTGCTCGGGACAGGACAAGAGACCCAGTACTTC
d_gene: .; v_gene: TRBV5-1; j_gene: TRBJ1-1; abundance: few; CDR3aa: CASSLETRNTEAFF; CDR3nt: TGCGCCAGCAGCTTGGAGACCAGGAACACTGAAGCTTTCTTT
d_gene: TRBD1; v_gene: TRBV7-2; j_gene: TRBJ1-1; abundance: .; CDR3aa: CASSLVQGVVNTEAFF; CDR3nt: TGTGCCAGCAGCTTAGTTCAGGGGGTGGTAAACACTGAAGCTTTCTTT
d_gene: TRBD1; v_gene: TRBV5-1; j_gene: TRBJ1-2; abundance: .; CDR3aa: CASSLATGFGYTF; CDR3nt: TGCGCCAGCAGCTTGGCGACAGGGTTCGGCTACACCTTC
d_gene: .; v_gene: TRBV5-1; j_gene: TRBJ1-6; abundance: once; CDR3aa: CASSPPRDTHALHF; CDR3nt: TGCGCCAGCAGTCCCCCCCGGGACACACACGCCCTCCACTTT
d_gene: TRBD1; v_gene: TRBV5-1; j_gene: TRBJ1-1; abundance: .; CDR3aa: CASSLAVEGGSTEAFF; CDR3nt: TGCGCCAGCAGCTTGGCCGTAGAAGGGGGCAGCACTGAAGCTTTCTTT
d_gene: TRBD2; v_gene: TRBV7-9; j_gene: TRBJ2-3; abundance: .; CDR3aa: CASSFSGGTDTQYF; CDR3nt: TGTGCCAGCTCGTTTAGCGGGGGCACAGATACGCAGTATTTT
d_gene: .; v_gene: TRBV19; j_gene: TRBJ2-1; abundance: .; CDR3aa: CASSTELTTYNEQFF; CDR3nt: TGTGCCAGTAGTACCGAGCTTACCACTTACAATGAGCAGTTCTTC
d_gene: TRBD1; v_gene: TRBV25-1; j_gene: TRBJ1-1; abundance: .; CDR3aa: CASSEPGQGEAFF; CDR3nt: TGTGCCAGCAGTGAACCCGGACAGGGTGAAGCTTTCTTT
d_gene: TRBD2; v_gene: TRBV19; j_gene: TRBJ2-3; abundance: .; CDR3aa: CATQGLAGMDTQYF; CDR3nt: TGTGCCACCCAGGGACTAGCGGGGATGGATACGCAGTATTTT
d_gene: .; v_gene: TRBV5-8; j_gene: TRBJ1-5; abundance: .; CDR3aa: CASTKDRSSNQPQHF; CDR3nt: TGTGCCAGCACCAAGGACAGAAGTAGCAATCAGCCCCAGCATTTT
d_gene: .; v_gene: TRBV5-4; j_gene: TRBJ1-2; abundance: .; CDR3aa: CASSLAPGTEYGYTF; CDR3nt: TGTGCCAGCAGCCTGGCCCCCGGGACGGAATATGGCTACACCTTC
d_gene: .; v_gene: TRBV6-1; j_gene: TRBJ2-1; abundance: .; CDR3aa: CASSEDPNSYNEQFF; CDR3nt: TGTGCCAGCAGTGAGGACCCGAACTCCTACAATGAGCAGTTCTTC
d_gene: .; v_gene: TRBV2; j_gene: TRBJ2-7; abundance: .; CDR3aa: CASIPKFLTQENYNSYEQYF; CDR3nt: TGTGCCAGCATTCCTAAGTTCCTAACTCAGGAAAACTATAACTCCTACGAGCAGTACTTC
d_gene: TRBD1; v_gene: TRBV11-2; j_gene: TRBJ2-1; abundance: once; CDR3aa: CASSRDRGFVNEQFF; CDR3nt: TGTGCCAGCAGCCGTGACAGGGGTTTCGTCAATGAGCAGTTCTTC
d_gene: TRBD2; v_gene: TRBV9; j_gene: TRBJ2-5; abundance: .; CDR3aa: CASSPSPLAEETQYF; CDR3nt: TGTGCCAGCAGCCCGAGTCCGCTAGCGGAAGAGACCCAGTACTTC
d_gene: TRBD2; v_gene: TRBV7-9; j_gene: TRBJ2-7; abundance: .; CDR3aa: CASSPSSDSGRSYEQYF; CDR3nt: TGTGCCAGCAGCCCCTCGAGCGACAGCGGGAGGTCCTACGAGCAGTACTTC
d_gene: TRBD1; v_gene: TRBV5-1; j_gene: TRBJ2-7; abundance: .; CDR3aa: CASRPSGGGSYEQYF; CDR3nt: TGCGCCAGCAGGCCTTCAGGGGGCGGATCCTACGAGCAGTACTTC